This is a list of T cell receptor beta chains from one sample in a study of blood T cell repertoires in COVID-19. The method was immunoSEQ multiplex PCR; TCRdb's version includes in-frame clones alone and lacks a portion of them. The data contain 470,000 or so clones, around 89% of them singletons. Input material: peripheral blood. The receptors originated from a woman in her thirties with acute or convalescent COVID-19. Each CDR3 is given with its conserved first and last residue. Fields, in order: CDR3 length, V gene, D gene, clone size, J gene, CDR3 protein, CDR3 DNA. D genes are given only for firm matches. For some rows the clone size is stated as once, few or many, or as a class when expanded; others skip it.

>14|TRBV6-2/TRBV6-3|NA|few|TRBJ2-1
CASSFPQNYNEQFF
TGTGCCAGCAGTTTCCCCCAGAACTACAATGAGCAGTTCTTC
>14|TRBV30|NA|NA|TRBJ1-5
CAWTREGSNQPQHF
TGTGCCTGGACCAGGGAAGGGAGCAATCAGCCCCAGCATTTT
>14|TRBV5-4|NA|NA|TRBJ1-3
CASSLSGSGNTIYF
TGTGCCAGCAGCTTGTCAGGGTCTGGAAACACCATATATTTT
>13|TRBV24-1|NA|NA|TRBJ2-7
CATSDFNSYEQYF
TGTGCCACCAGTGATTTTAACAGCTACGAGCAGTACTTC
>13|TRBV6-5|TRBD1|NA|TRBJ1-2
CASRKGTAISHTF
TGTGCCAGCAGAAAGGGGACAGCCATCTCCCATACCTTC
>14|TRBV6-5|NA|NA|TRBJ2-6
CASSSGVGANVLTF
TGTGCCAGCAGTTCAGGTGTCGGGGCCAACGTCCTGACTTTC
>16|TRBV9|NA|NA|TRBJ2-2
CASSPGHGAGVGELFF
TGTGCCAGCAGCCCTGGACATGGAGCGGGTGTCGGGGAGCTGTTTTTT
>13|TRBV2|NA|NA|TRBJ2-7
CASSAGPSYEQYF
TGTGCCAGCAGTGCAGGGCCCTCCTACGAGCAGTACTTC
>13|TRBV19|TRBD1|once|TRBJ1-2
CASSRDRVYGYTF
TGTGCCAGTTCCCGGGACAGGGTATATGGCTACACCTTC
>15|TRBV6-1|TRBD2|NA|TRBJ2-1
CASSGGSGGRNEQFF
TGTGCCAGCAGCGGCGGTAGCGGGGGGAGAAATGAGCAGTTCTTC
>15|TRBV30|NA|NA|TRBJ2-6
CAWSIVSMGANVLTF
TGTGCCTGGAGTATCGTTAGTATGGGGGCCAACGTCCTGACTTTC
>16|TRBV11-3|TRBD2|once|TRBJ2-1
CASSPHGTSSYNEQFF
TGTGCCAGCAGCCCCCACGGGACTAGCTCCTACAATGAGCAGTTCTTC
>15|TRBV15|TRBD1|NA|TRBJ1-5
CATRQGKGRNQPQHF
TGTGCCACCCGACAGGGTAAAGGGCGCAATCAGCCCCAGCATTTT
>12|TRBV11-2|NA|NA|TRBJ1-1
CASSSSAAEAFF
TGTGCCAGCAGCTCCTCGGCGGCTGAAGCTTTCTTT
>17|TRBV3-1/TRBV3-2|NA|NA|TRBJ2-6
CASSQEGFYSGANVLTF
TGTGCCAGCAGCCAAGAGGGCTTTTACTCTGGGGCCAACGTCCTGACTTTC
>19|TRBV10-2|TRBD1|NA|TRBJ1-2
CASSGVAGQNKVTNYGYTF
TGCGCCAGCAGTGGTGTAGCGGGACAGAACAAGGTGACAAACTATGGCTACACCTTC
>13|TRBV5-8|NA|few|TRBJ2-7
CASSRGFRYEQYF
TGTGCCAGCAGCCGGGGATTTCGCTACGAGCAGTACTTC
>13|TRBV30|NA|NA|TRBJ2-7
CAWETGTASEQYF
TGTGCCTGGGAAACGGGAACGGCTAGCGAGCAGTACTTC
>18|TRBV4-2|NA|NA|TRBJ1-5
CASSQEGGRGISNQPQHF
TGTGCCAGCAGCCAAGAAGGGGGTAGGGGGATTAGCAATCAGCCCCAGCATTTT
>15|TRBV13|NA|NA|TRBJ1-1
CASSLGRRLDTEAFF
TGTGCCAGCAGCTTAGGCCGGCGGTTAGACACTGAAGCTTTCTTT
>16|TRBV18|NA|NA|TRBJ2-5
CASSPTPSRNQETQYF
TGTGCCAGCTCACCCACACCTAGCAGGAACCAAGAGACCCAGTACTTC
>14|TRBV6-6|NA|once|TRBJ2-7
CASSYSYTTYEQYF
TGTGCCAGCAGTTACTCTTATACTACCTACGAGCAGTACTTC
>13|TRBV19|NA|NA|TRBJ2-3
CASSWAVTDTQYF
TGTGCCAGTAGTTGGGCAGTCACAGATACGCAGTATTTT
>15|TRBV19|NA|NA|TRBJ1-2
CASSISPPGNYGYTF
TGTGCCAGTAGTATATCCCCGCCAGGGAACTATGGCTACACCTTC
>16|TRBV5-1|TRBD1|few|TRBJ2-7
CASSPKGTGINNEQYF
TGCGCCAGCAGCCCCAAGGGGACAGGGATTAATAACGAGCAGTACTTC
>14|TRBV25-1|TRBD1|NA|TRBJ1-2
CASSEWTGDYGYTF
TGTGCCAGCAGTGAATGGACAGGGGACTATGGCTACACCTTC
>19|TRBV7-8|TRBD1|NA|TRBJ2-6
CASSQPGQGFPPGANVLTF
TGTGCCAGCAGCCAACCGGGACAGGGGTTCCCCCCGGGGGCCAACGTCCTGACTTTC
>12|TRBV7-3|NA|once|TRBJ1-1
CASSLDRGKAFF
TGTGCCAGCAGCTTAGACCGGGGGAAAGCTTTCTTT
>15|TRBV11-3|NA|NA|TRBJ2-3
CASSLRAGMTDTQYF
TGTGCCAGCAGCTTACGGGCAGGGATGACAGATACGCAGTATTTT